These 23 T cell receptor beta chains came from one sample sequenced in a study of T cells in Graves' hyperthyroidism and ophthalmopathy (dated by TCRdb to about 2019). The library was produced with multiplex PCR. The sample was run on an Illumina HiSeq 2000. Amplification of TCR beta CDR3 regions was carried out from RNA transcripts. The first round of RT-PCR for the TCR CDR3 was performed with the HTBI primer set and the Qiagen OneStep RT-PCR kit. TCRdb trimmed the raw reads at Q25, called clones with MiXCR and kept productive beta chains. A single entry per CDR3 protein holds the most common genes and DNA from its merged rows. Within this sample are 300,000 to 450,000 distinct CDR3 sequences, with 15% of them counted one time only. The top ten constitute about 33% of the sample. Sequenced material: blood. Receptor source: a woman in her 30s with Graves' hyperthyroidism.

This chain's CDR3 is CSALAGRSYNEQFF. Here the CDR3 DNA reads TGCAGCGCCCTAGCGGGGCGAAGTTACAATGAGCAGTTCTTC. The chain carries TRBV20-1 and TRBJ2-1; 9 bases are a match to TRBD2. CDR1 DFQATT and CDR2 SNEGSKA come from the germline V gene (reference sequence). This CDR3 region has 14 residues.

The chain employs TRBV24-1 and TRBJ2-1; the D gene is possibly TRBD1 (7 bases). There are 13 residues in the CDR3. The germline gives CDR1 KGHDR, CDR2 SFDVKD. V was shortened by 5 bases and J by 8 bases, with 12 bases between the two germline ends. DNA for the CDR3: TGTGCCACCAGTGTGGCCAGGGGGGATGAGCAGTTCTTC. Protein: CATSVARGDEQFF.

This clonotype was observed at least ten times. The rearrangement joins TRBV5-1 to TRBJ2-7, with D perhaps given as TRBD1 or TRBD2 (5 bases each). The CDR3 runs to 16 residues. Germline V gene data show CDR1 as SGHRS and CDR2 as YFSETQ. The V and J ends lost 4 bases and 2 bases respectively, with 19 bases between them. CDR3 nucleotide sequence: TGCGCCAGCAGCCTACAAGAGGGGCCCTTCACCTACGAGCAGTACTTC. This codes for CASSLQEGPFTYEQYF. The variable domain in full, completed from reference TRBV5-1 and TRBJ2-7, reads KAGVTQTPRYLIKTRGQQVTLSCSPISGHRSVSWYQQTPGQGLQFLFEYFSETQRNKGNFPGRFSGRQFSNSRSEMNVSTLELGDSALYLCASSLQEGPFTYEQYFGPGTRLTVT.

This clonotype showed up just a few times. V and J are TRBV7-8 and TRBJ2-5; no firm D call. Germline lookup yields CDR1 SGHVS and CDR2 FQNEAQ. Deletions cut 1 base from V and 1 base from J, with 10 bases between. CDR3 length equals 15 residues. The CDR3 is CASSLVVPPQETQYF. The CDR3 DNA reads TGTGCCAGCAGCTTAGTTGTGCCCCCCCAAGAGACCCAGTACTTC.

A note on this clonotype: No conserved phenylalanine or tryptophan is present at the end of the CDR3, so a read error is the likely explanation. The chain uses TRBV28 and TRBJ2-2; TRBD2 is a possible D gene (6 bases). CDR1 and CDR2 (germline): MDHEN, SYDVKM. The CDR3 sequence is 13 residues long. Trimming removed 6 bases at V and 9 bases at J, with 14 bases between. The DNA of the CDR3 is TGTGCCAGCAGGGGGACTCCGCGCTGGGAGCTGTTTTCT. It codes for CASRGTPRWELFS.

This clonotype was picked up many times. This chain joins TRBV3-1 and TRBJ2-1, with 11 bases that match TRBD2. V lost 0 bases, J lost 9 bases, and 10 bases stayed unmatched. From germline, CDR1 is LGHDT and CDR2 YNNKEL (reference sequence). CDR3 length: 17 residues. The CDR3 sequence is CASSQDGLLAGVGEQFF. CDR3 in DNA: TGTGCCAGCAGCCAAGATGGTCTACTAGCGGGAGTCGGTGAGCAGTTCTTC.

This clonotype has only a few counts. The chain recombines TRBV29-1 with TRBJ2-3; D is possibly TRBD1 (5 bases). The CDR3 loop spans 13 amino acids. Germline V gene sequence: CDR1 SQVTM, CDR2 ANQGSEA. V lost 3 bases, J lost 2 bases, and 9 bases lay in between. CDR3 residues: CSVDQTVTDTQYF. The CDR3 DNA sequence: TGCAGCGTTGACCAGACAGTCACAGATACGCAGTATTTT.

The chain carries TRBV19 and TRBJ2-2; the match to TRBD2 covers 10 bases. Germline CDR1 reads LNHDA; CDR2 reads SQIVND (reference sequence). The CDR3 length is 16 residues. Unmatched junction bases numbered 6, after V lost 4 bases and J lost 4 bases. The CDR3 is CASSKAGGPSTGELFF. For the CDR3, the DNA is TGTGCCAGTAGTAAAGCGGGAGGGCCGTCCACCGGGGAGCTGTTTTTT.

V usage is TRBV6-5 and J usage is TRBJ2-3; D is perhaps TRBD2 (6 bases). In germline, CDR1 is MNHEY, CDR2 SVGAGI. The V end lost 0 bases, the J end lost 5 bases, and 15 bases lay between the germline ends. This CDR3 has 16 amino acids. The CDR3 here is CASSYSGRGRQDTQYF. The CDR3 region has the DNA TGTGCCAGCAGTTACTCGGGGCGGGGTAGGCAAGATACGCAGTATTTT.

There are a few counts of this clonotype. This chain links TRBV9 with TRBJ2-1; tentative D call: TRBD2 (6 bases). This CDR3 has 16 amino acids. Germline lookup yields CDR1 SGDLS and CDR2 YYNGEE. V lost 0 bases to trimming and J lost 4 bases, with 14 bases between them. The CDR3 loop is CASSVVGGNSYNEQFF. CDR3 DNA: TGTGCCAGCAGCGTAGTAGGAGGGAACAGTTACAATGAGCAGTTCTTC. Filled out from reference TRBV9 and TRBJ2-1, the complete variable domain reads DSGVTQTPKHLITATGQRVTLRCSPRSGDLSVYWYQQSLDQGLQFLIQYYNGEERAKGNILERFSAQQFPDLHSELNLSSLELGDSALYFCASSVVGGNSYNEQFFGPGTRLTVL.

At least ten counts were recorded for this clonotype. The chain has TRBV30 and TRBJ1-1, with 7 bases fitting TRBD1. V was clipped by 5 bases and J by 10 bases; unmatched bases: 7. From germline, CDR1 is GTSNPN and CDR2 SVGIG (reference sequence). CDR3 length equals 11 residues. CDR3 bases: TGTGCCTGGGGGGACAGTGGAATAGCTTTCTTT. Residues: CAWGDSGIAFF. The complete variable domain, with remaining parts taken from reference TRBV30 and TRBJ1-1, reads SQTIHQWPATLVQPVGSPLSLECTVEGTSNPNLYWYRQAAGRGLQLLFYSVGIGQISSEVPQNLSASRPQDRQFILSSKKLLLSDSGFYLCAWGDSGIAFFGQGTRLTVV.

This clonotype was seen many times. The chain joins TRBV28 to TRBJ2-1; 7 nucleotides agree with TRBD2. The CDR3 spans 15 residues. Germline CDR1 reads MDHEN; CDR2 reads SYDVKM. Unmatched junction bases numbered 9, after V lost 7 bases and J lost 3 bases. CDR3 residues: CASTQSGTYYNEQFF. In DNA, the CDR3 is TGTGCCAGCACACAAAGCGGGACCTACTACAATGAGCAGTTCTTC. Supplemented by reference TRBV28 and TRBJ2-1, the full variable domain reads DVKVTQSSRYLVKRTGEKVFLECVQDMDHENMFWYRQDPGLGLRLIYFSYDVKMKEKGDIPEGYSVSREKKERFSLILESASTNQTSMYLCASTQSGTYYNEQFFGPGTRLTVL.

As for this clonotype: A much larger clone differs by one base, so this may be a read error. The final CDR3 position lacks the conserved phenylalanine or tryptophan, pointing to a likely read error. For the CDR3, the DNA is TGTGCCAGCGGACTTTTTTACGAGCAGTACCTC. This codes for CASGLFYEQYL. The chain links TRBV6-1 to TRBJ2-7, with D possibly being TRBD2 (5 bases). The germline V gene has CDR1 MNHNS and CDR2 SASEGT. The CDR3 covers 11 residues. V was cut by 8 bases and J by 4 bases, with 9 bases left in between.

The chain is built from TRBV12-3 or TRBV12-4 and TRBJ2-4; D possibly corresponds to TRBD1 (5 bases). The CDR3 length is 15 residues. V was cut by 3 bases and J by 1 base, with 10 bases left in between. The CDR3 DNA is TGTGCCAGCAGTTTCCGTCAGGGCGCCAAAAACATTCAGTACTTC. It is translated as CASSFRQGAKNIQYF.

This chain uses TRBV11-2 with TRBJ2-7, with TRBD2 matching 9 bases. The CDR3 extends over 16 amino acids. The junction had 5 bases not matched to a gene; V was cut back by 2 bases and J by 0 bases. Germline V gene data show CDR1 as SGHAT and CDR2 as FQNNGV. CDR3 nucleotides: TGTGCCAGCAGCTTAAGACTAGCGGAGGCCTCCTACGAGCAGTACTTC. This sequence encodes CASSLRLAEASYEQYF.

This clonotype appeared a few times. The CDR3 loop reads CASSLGHSEGGYTF. DNA for the CDR3: TGTGCCAGCAGCTTGGGACACTCAGAGGGTGGCTACACCTTC. The rearrangement links TRBV7-9 to TRBJ1-2, with a weak D call TRBD1 (6 bases). Germline assignment: CDR1 SEHNR and CDR2 FQNEAQ (reference sequence). The CDR3 loop spans 14 amino acids. Deletions cut 3 bases from V and 7 bases from J, with 15 bases between. Looking up the rest from reference TRBV7-9 and TRBJ1-2 gives the full variable domain: DTGVSQNPRHKITKRGQNVTFRCDPISEHNRLYWYRQTLGQGPEFLTYFQNEAQLEKSRLLSDRFSAERPKGSFSTLEIQRTEQGDSAMYLCASSLGHSEGGYTFGSGTRLTVV.

This clonotype has a count of ten or more. The genes are TRBV18 and TRBJ2-1; 7 bases fit TRBD1. The CDR3 runs to 16 residues. V lost 2 bases and J lost 3; bases outside the gene matches: 7. In germline, CDR1 is KGHSH, CDR2 LQKENI. The CDR3 DNA follows: TGTGCCAGCTCACCAGCCAACAGGGGATTCTACAATGAGCAGTTCTTC. This encodes CASSPANRGFYNEQFF.

Only a few counts were recorded for this clonotype. The rearrangement links TRBV30 to TRBJ2-2; 9 nucleotides agree with TRBD1. V gave up 3 bases and J gave up 6 bases; unmatched junction bases: 11. CDR3 length: 16 amino acids. The germline CDR1 and CDR2 sequences are GTSNPN and SVGIG (reference sequence). The CDR3, as DNA: TGTGCCTGGAGGACGACCGGGACAGGGCTCGCCGGGGAGCTGTTTTTT. It translates to CAWRTTGTGLAGELFF.

This clonotype came up many times. The rearrangement links TRBV12-3 or TRBV12-4 to TRBJ1-1; 7 nucleotides match TRBD1. CDR3 length: 14 amino acids. With 5 bases clipped from V and 1 base from J, the junction kept 4 bases outside the gene matches. The CDR3 protein is CASSHQGGNTEAFF. CDR3 bases: TGTGCCAGCAGTCACCAGGGGGGGAACACTGAAGCTTTCTTT.

This clonotype has a count of ten or more. At one end, the junction sequence differs from germline, possibly due to a read error. The chain is built from TRBV5-1 and TRBJ2-1; D unclear. Germline CDR1 is SGHRS and CDR2 is YFSETQ. The CDR3 totals 11 residues. The CDR3 DNA follows: TGTGCCAGCAGTTTCGGCAATGAGCAGTTCTTC. Protein: CASSFGNEQFF. The complete variable domain, with remaining parts taken from reference TRBV5-1 and TRBJ2-1, reads KAGVTQTPRYLIKTRGQQVTLSCSPISGHRSVSWYQQTPGQGLQFLFEYFSETQRNKGNFPGRFSGRQFSNSRSEMNVSTLELGDSALYLCASSFGNEQFFGPGTRLTVL.

Many counts were recorded for this clonotype. The chain is built from TRBV28 and TRBJ1-5; 12 bases map to TRBD1. CDR1 MDHEN and CDR2 SYDVKM come from the germline V gene. The V and J ends lost 5 bases and 6 bases, in that order; junction bases with no gene match: 11. This CDR3 is built from 17 residues. For the CDR3, the DNA is TGTGCCAGCAGTCCCCCCTCACGGGACAGGGGGCGTCAGCCCCAGCATTTT. Residues: CASSPPSRDRGRQPQHF.

This clonotype was seen ten or more times. The CDR3 protein is CASSLGQGITDTQYF. In DNA form, the CDR3 reads TGTGCCAGCTCCCTAGGACAGGGCATCACAGATACGCAGTATTTT. This chain connects TRBV18 to TRBJ2-3, with 8 bases fitting TRBD1. There are 15 residues in the CDR3. The germline V gene encodes CDR1 KGHSH and CDR2 LQKENI. Trimming cost V 6 bases and J 2 bases; bases outside gene matches: 7.

This chain uses TRBV18 with TRBJ2-7, with 14 bases matching TRBD2. The CDR3 has 14 amino acids. Germline CDR1 reads KGHSH; CDR2 reads LQKENI. Trimming took 3 bases from V and 5 from J; bases not matched to a gene: 0. CDR3 sequence: CASSPGLAGDEQYF. The CDR3 coding sequence is TGTGCCAGCTCACCGGGACTAGCGGGAGACGAGCAGTACTTC.